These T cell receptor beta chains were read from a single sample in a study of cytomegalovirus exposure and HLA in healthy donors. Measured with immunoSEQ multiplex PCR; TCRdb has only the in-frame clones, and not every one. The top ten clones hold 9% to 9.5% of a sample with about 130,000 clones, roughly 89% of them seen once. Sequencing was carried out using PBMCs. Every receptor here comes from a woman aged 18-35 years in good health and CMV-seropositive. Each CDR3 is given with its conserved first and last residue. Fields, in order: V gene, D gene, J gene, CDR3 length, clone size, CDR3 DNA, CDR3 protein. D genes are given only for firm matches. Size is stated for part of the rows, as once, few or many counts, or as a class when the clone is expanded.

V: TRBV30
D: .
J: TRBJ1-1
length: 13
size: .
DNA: TGTGCCTGGAGTGTAAGTAAAAACGGGGAAGCTTTCTTT
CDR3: CAWSVSKNGEAFF

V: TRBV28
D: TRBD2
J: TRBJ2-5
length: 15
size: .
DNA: TGTGCCAGCAGTTCACCGGGACTAGTAGGGGAGACCCAGTACTTC
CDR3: CASSSPGLVGETQYF

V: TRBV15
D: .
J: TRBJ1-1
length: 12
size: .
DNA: TGTGCCACCAGCATCAACAATCGAGAAGCTTTCTTT
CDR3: CATSINNREAFF

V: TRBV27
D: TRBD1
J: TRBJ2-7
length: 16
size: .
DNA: TGTGCCAGCAGTCGGACCCGGGACAGGGGTAACTACGAGCAGTACTTC
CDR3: CASSRTRDRGNYEQYF

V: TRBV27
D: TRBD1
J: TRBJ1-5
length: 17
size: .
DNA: TGTGCCAGCAGTCCTAAACAGGGGTGGGGGAGCAATCAGCCCCAGCATTTT
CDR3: CASSPKQGWGSNQPQHF

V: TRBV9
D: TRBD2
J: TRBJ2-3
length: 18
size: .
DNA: TGTGCCAGCAGCGCATCTAGCGGGGGGGCTTCACGGACAGATACGCAGTATTTT
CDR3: CASSASSGGASRTDTQYF

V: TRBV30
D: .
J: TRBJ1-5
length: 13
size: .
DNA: TGTGCCTGGGCTGGGGGGAGCAATCAGCCCCAGCATTTT
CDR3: CAWAGGSNQPQHF

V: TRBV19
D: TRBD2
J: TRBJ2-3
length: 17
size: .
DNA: TGTGCCAGTAGTATAGCACCAGCGGGGGGTACCACAGATACGCAGTATTTT
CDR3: CASSIAPAGGTTDTQYF

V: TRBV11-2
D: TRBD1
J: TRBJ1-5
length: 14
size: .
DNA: TGTGCCAGCAGCCTCGACAGGGCGGATCAGCCCCAGCATTTT
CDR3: CASSLDRADQPQHF

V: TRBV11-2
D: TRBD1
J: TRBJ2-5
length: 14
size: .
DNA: TGTGCCAGCAGCTCACAGGGGACCCAAGAGACCCAGTACTTC
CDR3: CASSSQGTQETQYF

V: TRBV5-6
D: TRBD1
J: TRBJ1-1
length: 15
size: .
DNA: TGTGCCAGCAGCTCTGGACAGGGTGTTAACACTGAAGCTTTCTTT
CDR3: CASSSGQGVNTEAFF

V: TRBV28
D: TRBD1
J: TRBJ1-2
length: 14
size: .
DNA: TGTGCCAGCAGCCGACAGGGAGCTAACTATGGCTACACCTTC
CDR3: CASSRQGANYGYTF

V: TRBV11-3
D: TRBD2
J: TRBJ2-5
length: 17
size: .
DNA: TGTGCCAGCAGCCTAAGGACTAGCGGGGGACTAAAAGAGACCCAGTACTTC
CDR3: CASSLRTSGGLKETQYF

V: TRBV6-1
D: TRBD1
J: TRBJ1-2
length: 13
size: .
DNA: TGTGCCAGCAGCCAAGGGACAGGTGATGGCTACACCTTC
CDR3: CASSQGTGDGYTF

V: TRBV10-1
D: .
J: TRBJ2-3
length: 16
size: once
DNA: TGCGCCAGCAGTGAGTCAGGCAGGGGAGGCACAGATACGCAGTATTTT
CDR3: CASSESGRGGTDTQYF

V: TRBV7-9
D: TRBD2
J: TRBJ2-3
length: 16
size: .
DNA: TGTGCCAGCAGCTTAGAGACTAGCGGGGGGGCGAATACGCAGTATTTT
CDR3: CASSLETSGGANTQYF

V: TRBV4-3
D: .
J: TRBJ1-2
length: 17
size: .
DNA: TGCGCCAGCAGCCCAACGACAGCTCATGAAGCTAACTATGGCTACACCTTC
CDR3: CASSPTTAHEANYGYTF

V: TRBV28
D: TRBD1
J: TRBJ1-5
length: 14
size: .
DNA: TGTGCCAGCAGTCCCAGGACAGGGGTTCAGCCCCAGCATTTT
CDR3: CASSPRTGVQPQHF

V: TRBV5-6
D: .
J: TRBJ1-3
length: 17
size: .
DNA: TGTGCCAGCAGCCCGGCGGGTTGGGGAATCTCTGGAAACACCATATATTTT
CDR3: CASSPAGWGISGNTIYF

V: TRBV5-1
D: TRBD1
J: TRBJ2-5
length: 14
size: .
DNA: TGCGCCAGCACCTCAGGACAGGGGGGAGAGACCCAGTACTTC
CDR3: CASTSGQGGETQYF

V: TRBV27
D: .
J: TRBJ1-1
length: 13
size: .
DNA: TGTGCCAGCAGTTATTCAGGAAGCACTGAAGCTTTCTTT
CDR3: CASSYSGSTEAFF

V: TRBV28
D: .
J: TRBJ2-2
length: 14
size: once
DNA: TGTGCCAGCAGTTTGGAGGGGAGGTTCCGGGAGCTGTTTTTT
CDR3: CASSLEGRFRELFF

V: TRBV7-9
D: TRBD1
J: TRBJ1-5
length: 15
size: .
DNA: TGTGCCAGCAGCTTGGGGGACAGGAGGAATCAGCCCCAGCATTTT
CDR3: CASSLGDRRNQPQHF

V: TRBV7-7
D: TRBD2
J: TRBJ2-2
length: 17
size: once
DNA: TGTGCTAGCAGCTTAGCGGCTGGGGGGGCGAACACCGGGGAGCTGTTTTTT
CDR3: CASSLAAGGANTGELFF

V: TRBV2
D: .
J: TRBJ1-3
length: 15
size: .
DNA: TGTGCCAGCAAAACGGAGACAGGATCGGGAAACACCATATATTTT
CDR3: CASKTETGSGNTIYF

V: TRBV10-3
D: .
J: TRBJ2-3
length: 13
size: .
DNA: TGTGCCATCAGTGAGTCGGCCACAGATACGCAGTATTTT
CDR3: CAISESATDTQYF

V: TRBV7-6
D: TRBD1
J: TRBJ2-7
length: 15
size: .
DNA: TGTGCCAGCAGCCCCGAGGACAGGGGGCCCTACGAGCAGTACTTC
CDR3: CASSPEDRGPYEQYF

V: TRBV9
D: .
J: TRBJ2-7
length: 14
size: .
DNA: TGTGCCAGCAGCGTAGGGGGCAGCTCCTACGAGCAGTACTTC
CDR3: CASSVGGSSYEQYF

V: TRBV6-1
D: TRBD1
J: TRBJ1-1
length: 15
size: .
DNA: TGTGCCAGCAGTGCCGGACAGGGGGCGGTCACTGAAGCTTTCTTT
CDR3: CASSAGQGAVTEAFF

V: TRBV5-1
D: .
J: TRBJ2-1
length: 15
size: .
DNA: TGCGCCAGCAGCTCGGCCCAACAGGGAGACAATGAGCAGTTCTTC
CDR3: CASSSAQQGDNEQFF

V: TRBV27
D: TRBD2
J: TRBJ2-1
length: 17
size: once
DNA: TGTGCCAGCAGTTCCAGACTAGCGGGGGGGGTTCGGAGTGAGCAGTTCTTC
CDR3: CASSSRLAGGVRSEQFF

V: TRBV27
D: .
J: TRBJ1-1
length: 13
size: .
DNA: TGTGCCAGCCGGCTTACAGGGAACACTGAAGCTTTCTTT
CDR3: CASRLTGNTEAFF

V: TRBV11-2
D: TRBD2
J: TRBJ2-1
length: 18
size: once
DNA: TGTGCCAGCAGCTCAGGGACTAGCGGGGGGGCCTTCTACAATGAGCAGTTCTTC
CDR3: CASSSGTSGGAFYNEQFF

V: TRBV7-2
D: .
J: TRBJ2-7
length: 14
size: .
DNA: TGTGCCAGCAGCCCGACGGGGGTCTCCTACGAGCAGTACTTC
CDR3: CASSPTGVSYEQYF

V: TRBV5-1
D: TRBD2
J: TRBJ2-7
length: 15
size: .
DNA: TGCGCCAGCAGCGGCGATAGCGGGGGGGCCAGGGAGCAGTACTTC
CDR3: CASSGDSGGAREQYF

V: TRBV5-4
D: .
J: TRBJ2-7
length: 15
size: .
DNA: TGTGCCAGCAGCATGGGTGGAGCGTCTCTACCCGAGCAGTACTTC
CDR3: CASSMGGASLPEQYF

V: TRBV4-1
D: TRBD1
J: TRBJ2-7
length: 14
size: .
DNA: TGCGCCAGCAGCCAAGCACAGGGGGCCTACGAGCAGTACTTC
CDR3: CASSQAQGAYEQYF

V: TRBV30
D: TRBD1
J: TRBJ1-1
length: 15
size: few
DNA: TGTGCCTGGACCGCCTCACAGGGGCCAGACACTGAAGCTTTCTTT
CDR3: CAWTASQGPDTEAFF

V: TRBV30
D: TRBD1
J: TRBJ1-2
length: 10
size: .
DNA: TGTGCCTGTAACTTCGGGACAGTCAGCTTC
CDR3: CACNFGTVSF

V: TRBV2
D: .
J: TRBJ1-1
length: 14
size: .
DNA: TGTGCCAGCACCCCCGGGACATTTGACACTGAAGCTTTCTTT
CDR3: CASTPGTFDTEAFF

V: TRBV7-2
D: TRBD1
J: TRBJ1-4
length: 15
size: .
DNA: TGTGCCAGCAGCTTCAGGACAGGGGTTAATGAAAAACTGTTTTTT
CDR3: CASSFRTGVNEKLFF

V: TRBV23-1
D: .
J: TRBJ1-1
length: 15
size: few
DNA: TGCGCCAGCAGTCAATTAAACAAGGAGGACACTGAAGCTTTCTTT
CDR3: CASSQLNKEDTEAFF

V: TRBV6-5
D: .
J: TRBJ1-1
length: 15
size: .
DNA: TGTGCCAGCAGTCCGAGCAGGGTTGGTGGCACTGAAGCTTTCTTT
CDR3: CASSPSRVGGTEAFF

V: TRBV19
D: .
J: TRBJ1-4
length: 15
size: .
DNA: TGTGCCAGTAGAGGGACCGGGACTGACTATGAAAAACTGTTTTTT
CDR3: CASRGTGTDYEKLFF

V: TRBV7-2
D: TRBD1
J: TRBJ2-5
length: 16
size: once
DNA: TGTGCCAGCAGCTTAGTAAGTGGGACAGTCCAAGAGACCCAGTACTTC
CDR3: CASSLVSGTVQETQYF

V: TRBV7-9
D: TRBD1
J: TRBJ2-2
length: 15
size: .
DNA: TGTGCCAGCAGCTCCGGACAGGGGCGGACCGGGGAGCTGTTTTTT
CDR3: CASSSGQGRTGELFF

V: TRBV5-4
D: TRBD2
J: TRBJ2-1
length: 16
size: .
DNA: TGTGCCAGCAGACCCCCGGGACTAGCGGGGAACAATGAGCAGTTCTTC
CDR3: CASRPPGLAGNNEQFF

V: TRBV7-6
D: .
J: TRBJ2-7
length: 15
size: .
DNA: TGTGCCAGCAGCTTAGAAGGGGGTCTCTCCTACGAGCAGTACTTC
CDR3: CASSLEGGLSYEQYF

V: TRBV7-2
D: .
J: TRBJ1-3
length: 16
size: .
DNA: TGTGCCAGCAGCTCACCGACGGGTACCTCTGGAAACACCATATATTTT
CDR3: CASSSPTGTSGNTIYF

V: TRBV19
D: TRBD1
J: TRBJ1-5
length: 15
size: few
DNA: TGTGCCAGTAGTAGGGACGGACAGGGTGGTCAGCCCCAGCATTTT
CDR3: CASSRDGQGGQPQHF

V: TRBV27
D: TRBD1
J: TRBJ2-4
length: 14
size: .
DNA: TGTGCCAGCAGTAACCGGGACAGCAAAAACATTCAGTACTTC
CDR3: CASSNRDSKNIQYF

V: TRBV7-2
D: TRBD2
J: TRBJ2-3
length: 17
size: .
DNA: TGTGCCAGCAGCTTAACAGCGGGGGGCCCTGTCGCAGATACGCAGTATTTT
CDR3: CASSLTAGGPVADTQYF

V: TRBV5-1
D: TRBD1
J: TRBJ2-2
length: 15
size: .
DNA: TGCGCCAGCAGCTTGGGGGACAGGGTCTCCGGGGAGCTGTTTTTT
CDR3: CASSLGDRVSGELFF

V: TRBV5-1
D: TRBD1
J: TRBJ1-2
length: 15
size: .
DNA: TGCGCCAGCAGCTTGTTACTCGGGACAGGGATTGGCTACACCTTC
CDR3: CASSLLLGTGIGYTF

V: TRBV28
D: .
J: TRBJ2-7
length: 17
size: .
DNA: TGTGCCAGCAGTTTACGGGGAGGGATGAGGGGGTTATACGAGCAGTACTTC
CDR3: CASSLRGGMRGLYEQYF